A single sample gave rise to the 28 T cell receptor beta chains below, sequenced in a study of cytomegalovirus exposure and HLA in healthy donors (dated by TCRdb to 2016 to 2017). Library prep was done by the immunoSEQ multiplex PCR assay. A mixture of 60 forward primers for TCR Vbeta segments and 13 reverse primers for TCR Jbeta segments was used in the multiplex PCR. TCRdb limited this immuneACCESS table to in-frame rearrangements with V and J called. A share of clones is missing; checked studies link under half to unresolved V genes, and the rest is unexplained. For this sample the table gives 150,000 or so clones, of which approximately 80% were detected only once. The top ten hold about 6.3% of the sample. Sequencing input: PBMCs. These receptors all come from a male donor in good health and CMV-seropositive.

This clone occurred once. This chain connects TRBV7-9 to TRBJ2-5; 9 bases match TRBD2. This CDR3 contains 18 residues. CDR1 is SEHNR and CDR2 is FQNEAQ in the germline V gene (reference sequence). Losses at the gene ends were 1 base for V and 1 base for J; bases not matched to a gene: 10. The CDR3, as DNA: TGTGCCAGCAGCTTAGGCGAAGGGTTAGCGGGAGCCCAAGAGACCCAGTACTTC. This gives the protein CASSLGEGLAGAQETQYF.

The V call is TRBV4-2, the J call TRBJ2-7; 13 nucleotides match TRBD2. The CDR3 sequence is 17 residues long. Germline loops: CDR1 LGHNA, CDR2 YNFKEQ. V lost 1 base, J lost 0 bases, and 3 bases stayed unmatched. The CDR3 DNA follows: TGTGCCAGCAGCCAAGGGACTAGCGGGAGAAGCTCCTACGAGCAGTACTTC. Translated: CASSQGTSGRSSYEQYF.

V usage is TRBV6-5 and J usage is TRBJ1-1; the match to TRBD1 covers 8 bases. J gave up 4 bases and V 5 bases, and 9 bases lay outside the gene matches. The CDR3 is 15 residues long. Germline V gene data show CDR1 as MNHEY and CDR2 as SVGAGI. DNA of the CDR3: TGTGCCAGCAGTCCTGGGACAGGAGGGGGCACTGAAGCTTTCTTT. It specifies CASSPGTGGGTEAFF.

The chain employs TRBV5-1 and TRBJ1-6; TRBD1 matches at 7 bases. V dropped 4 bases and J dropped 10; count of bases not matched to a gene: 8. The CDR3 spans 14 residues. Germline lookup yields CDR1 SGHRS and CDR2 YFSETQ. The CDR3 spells CASSNDRVVSPLHF. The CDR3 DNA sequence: TGCGCCAGCAGCAATGACAGGGTTGTATCACCCCTCCACTTT.

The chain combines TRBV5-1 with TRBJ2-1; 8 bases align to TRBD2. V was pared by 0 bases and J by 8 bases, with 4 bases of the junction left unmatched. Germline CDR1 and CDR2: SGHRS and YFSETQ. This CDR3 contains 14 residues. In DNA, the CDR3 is TGCGCCAGCAGCTTGGGGACTAGCCGCGATGAGCAGTTCTTC. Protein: CASSLGTSRDEQFF.

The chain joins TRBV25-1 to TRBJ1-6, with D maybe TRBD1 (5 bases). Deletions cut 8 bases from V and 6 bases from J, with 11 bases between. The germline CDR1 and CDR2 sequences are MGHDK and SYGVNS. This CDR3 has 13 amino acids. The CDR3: CASAMGGNSPLHF. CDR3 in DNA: TGTGCCAGCGCCATGGGGGGTAATTCACCCCTCCACTTT.

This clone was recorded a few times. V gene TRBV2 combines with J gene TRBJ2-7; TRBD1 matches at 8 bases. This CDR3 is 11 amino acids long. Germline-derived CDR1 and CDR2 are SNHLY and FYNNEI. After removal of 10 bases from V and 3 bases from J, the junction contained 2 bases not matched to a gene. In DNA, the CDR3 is TGTGCCACCGGACAGGGCTACGAGCAGTACTTC. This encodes CATGQGYEQYF.

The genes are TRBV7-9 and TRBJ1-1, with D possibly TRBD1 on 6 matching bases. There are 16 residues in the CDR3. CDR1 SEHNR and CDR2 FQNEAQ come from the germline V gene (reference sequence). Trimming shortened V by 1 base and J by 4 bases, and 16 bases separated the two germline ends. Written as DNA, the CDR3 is TGTGCCAGCAGCTTAGAATTGGTAGGGGGGGGCACTGAAGCTTTCTTT. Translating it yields CASSLELVGGGTEAFF.

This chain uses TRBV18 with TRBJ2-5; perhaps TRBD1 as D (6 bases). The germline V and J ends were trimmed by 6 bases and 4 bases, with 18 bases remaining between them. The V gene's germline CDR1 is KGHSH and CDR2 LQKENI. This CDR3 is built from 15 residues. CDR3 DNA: TGTGCCAGCTCCCCCTGGGCAGGGGAACGAGAGACCCAGTACTTC. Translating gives CASSPWAGERETQYF.

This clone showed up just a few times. The CDR3 coding sequence is TGTGCCAGCAGCTTAGATGACTTCACTGAAGCTTTCTTT. Amino acids: CASSLDDFTEAFF. The gene calls are TRBV7-9 and TRBJ1-1; no clear D. Looked up from germline, CDR1 is SEHNR and CDR2 is FQNEAQ (reference sequence). The CDR3 totals 13 residues. V was clipped by 1 base and J by 4 bases, with 7 bases between them.

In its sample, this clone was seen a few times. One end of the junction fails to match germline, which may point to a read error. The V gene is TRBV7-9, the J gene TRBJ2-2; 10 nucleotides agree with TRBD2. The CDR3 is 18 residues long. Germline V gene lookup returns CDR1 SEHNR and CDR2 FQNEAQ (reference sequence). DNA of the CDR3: TGTTCCAGCAGACTCCAGCTTCTAGCGGGAGTAAATACCGGGGAGCTGTTTTTT. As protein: CSSRLQLLAGVNTGELFF.

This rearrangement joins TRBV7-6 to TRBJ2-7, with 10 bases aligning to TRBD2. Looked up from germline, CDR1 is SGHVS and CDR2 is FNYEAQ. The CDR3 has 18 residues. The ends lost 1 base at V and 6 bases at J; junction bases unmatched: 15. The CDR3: CASSLGGSGRRSIGEQYF. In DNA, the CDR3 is TGTGCCAGCAGCTTAGGAGGTAGCGGGAGGCGAAGTATAGGCGAGCAGTACTTC.

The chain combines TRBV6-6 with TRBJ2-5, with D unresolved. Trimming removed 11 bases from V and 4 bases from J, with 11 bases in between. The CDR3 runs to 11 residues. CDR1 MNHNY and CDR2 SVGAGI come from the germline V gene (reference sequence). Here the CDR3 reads CASRGIETQYF. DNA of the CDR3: TGTGCCTCCAGAGGAATAGAGACCCAGTACTTC.

The DNA of the CDR3 is TGTGCCAGCACTTCCTTGGGACAGGGGGCCCACGAGCAGTACTTC. This codes for CASTSLGQGAHEQYF. The chain carries TRBV28 and TRBJ2-7, with 12 bases lining up with TRBD1. V shed 7 bases, J shed 5 bases, and the junction held 9 bases outside the gene matches. This CDR3 spans 15 amino acids. Germline assignment: CDR1 MDHEN and CDR2 SYDVKM.

The CDR3 DNA follows: TGTGCCACCAGACTAGCGGGGCTAACCTACGAGCAGTACTTC. Protein sequence: CATRLAGLTYEQYF. The rearrangement links TRBV11-2 to TRBJ2-7; 11 bases map to TRBD2. Germline CDR1 reads SGHAT; CDR2 reads FQNNGV. Trimming cost V 10 bases and J 2 bases; bases outside gene matches: 7. The CDR3 is 14 residues long.

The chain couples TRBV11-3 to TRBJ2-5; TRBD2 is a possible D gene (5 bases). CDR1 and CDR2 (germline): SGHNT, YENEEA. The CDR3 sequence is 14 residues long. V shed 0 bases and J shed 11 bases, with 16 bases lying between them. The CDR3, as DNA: TGTGCCAGCAGCTTAGATGGGCCCGACGGGGAGCAGTACTTC. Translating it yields CASSLDGPDGEQYF.

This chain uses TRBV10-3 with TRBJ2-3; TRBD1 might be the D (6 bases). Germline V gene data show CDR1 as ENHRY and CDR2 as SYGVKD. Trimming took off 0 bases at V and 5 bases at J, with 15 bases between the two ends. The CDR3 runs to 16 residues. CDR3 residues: CAISESVQGTGDTQYF. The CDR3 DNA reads TGTGCCATCAGTGAGTCGGTTCAGGGGACGGGAGATACGCAGTATTTT.

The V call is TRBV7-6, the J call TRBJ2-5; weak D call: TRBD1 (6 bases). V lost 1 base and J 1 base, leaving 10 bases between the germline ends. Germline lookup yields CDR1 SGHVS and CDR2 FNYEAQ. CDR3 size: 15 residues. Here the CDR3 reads CASSLGWTVQETQYF. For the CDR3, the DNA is TGTGCCAGCAGCTTAGGATGGACAGTCCAAGAGACCCAGTACTTC.

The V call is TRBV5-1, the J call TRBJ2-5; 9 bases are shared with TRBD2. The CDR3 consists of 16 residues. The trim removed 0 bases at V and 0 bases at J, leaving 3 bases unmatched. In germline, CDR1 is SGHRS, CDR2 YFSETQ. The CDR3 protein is CASSLGLADYQETQYF. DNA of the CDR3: TGCGCCAGCAGCTTGGGACTAGCGGATTACCAAGAGACCCAGTACTTC.

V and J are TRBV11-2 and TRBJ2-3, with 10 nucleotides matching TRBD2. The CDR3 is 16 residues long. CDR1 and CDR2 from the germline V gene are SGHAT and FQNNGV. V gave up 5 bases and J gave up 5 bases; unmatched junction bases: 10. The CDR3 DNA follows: TGTGCCAGCAGCGGGAGCGGGAGGGTCGGGGGAGATACGCAGTATTTT. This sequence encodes CASSGSGRVGGDTQYF.

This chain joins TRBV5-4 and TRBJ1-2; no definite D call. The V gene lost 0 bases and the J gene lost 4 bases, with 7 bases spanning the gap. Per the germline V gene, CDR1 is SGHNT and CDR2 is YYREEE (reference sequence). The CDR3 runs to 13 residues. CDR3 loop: CASSLASAYGYTF. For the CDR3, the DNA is TGTGCCAGCAGCTTGGCCAGCGCCTATGGCTACACCTTC.

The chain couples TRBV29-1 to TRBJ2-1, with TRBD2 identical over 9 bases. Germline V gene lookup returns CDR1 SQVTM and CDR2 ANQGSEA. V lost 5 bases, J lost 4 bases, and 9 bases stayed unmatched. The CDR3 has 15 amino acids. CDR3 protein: CSVPAGGTSYNEQFF. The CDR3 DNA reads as TGCAGCGTTCCCGCGGGGGGGACTAGTTACAATGAGCAGTTCTTC.

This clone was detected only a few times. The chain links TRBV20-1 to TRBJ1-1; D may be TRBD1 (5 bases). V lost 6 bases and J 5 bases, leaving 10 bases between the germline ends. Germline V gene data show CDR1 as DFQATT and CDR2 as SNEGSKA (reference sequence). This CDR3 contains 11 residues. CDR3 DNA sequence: TGCAGTGCAATGGGGGGAACTGAAGCTTTCTTT. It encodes CSAMGGTEAFF.

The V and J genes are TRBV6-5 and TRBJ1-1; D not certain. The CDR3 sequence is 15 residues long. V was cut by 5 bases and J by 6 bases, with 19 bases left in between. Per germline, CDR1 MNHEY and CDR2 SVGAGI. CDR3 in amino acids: CASSIGGRGGAEAFF. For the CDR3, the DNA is TGTGCCAGCAGTATAGGAGGTCGTGGAGGCGCTGAAGCTTTCTTT.

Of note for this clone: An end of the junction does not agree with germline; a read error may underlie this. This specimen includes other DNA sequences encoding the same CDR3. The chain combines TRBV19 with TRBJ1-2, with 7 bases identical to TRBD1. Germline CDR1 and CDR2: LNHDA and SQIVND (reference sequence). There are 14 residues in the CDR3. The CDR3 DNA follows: TGTGCCAGTAGGATAATCCGGACAGGCTATGGTTACACCTTC. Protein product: CASRIIRTGYGYTF.

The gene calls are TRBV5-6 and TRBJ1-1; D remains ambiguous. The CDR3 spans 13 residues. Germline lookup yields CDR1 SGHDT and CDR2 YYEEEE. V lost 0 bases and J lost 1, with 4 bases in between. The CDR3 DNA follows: TGTGCCAGCAGCTTGGCCTCGAACACTGAAGCTTTCTTT. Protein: CASSLASNTEAFF.

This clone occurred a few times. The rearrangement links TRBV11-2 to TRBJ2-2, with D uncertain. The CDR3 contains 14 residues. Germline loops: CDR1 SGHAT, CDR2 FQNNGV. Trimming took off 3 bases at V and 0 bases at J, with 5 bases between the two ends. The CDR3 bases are TGTGCCAGCAGCTTGGCGGCGAACACCGGGGAGCTGTTTTTT. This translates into CASSLAANTGELFF.

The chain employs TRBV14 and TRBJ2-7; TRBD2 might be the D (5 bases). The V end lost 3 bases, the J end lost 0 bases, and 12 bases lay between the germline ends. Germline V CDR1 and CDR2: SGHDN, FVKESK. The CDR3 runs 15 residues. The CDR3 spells CASSHPADVSYEQYF. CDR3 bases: TGTGCCAGCAGCCACCCAGCGGACGTCTCCTACGAGCAGTACTTC. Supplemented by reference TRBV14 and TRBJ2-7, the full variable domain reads EAGVTQFPSHSVIEKGQTVTLRCDPISGHDNLYWYRRVMGKEIKFLLHFVKESKQDESGMPNNRFLAERTGGTYSTLKVQPAELEDSGVYFCASSHPADVSYEQYFGPGTRLTVT.